The 20 T cell receptor beta chains below all came from one sample that was sequenced in a study of blood T cell repertoires in COVID-19. Clones were read by immunoSEQ multiplex PCR, and TCRdb kept only the in-frame ones, dropping some. This sample yields fewer than 60,000 clones, of which nearly 80% are seen a single time; around 25% belongs to the top ten. Sample: peripheral blood. The receptors here all came from a human donor in a cohort sampled during active COVID-19.

The chain has TRBV5-1 and TRBJ2-5, with unresolved D. This CDR3 has 12 residues. V was shortened by 5 bases and J by 0 bases, with 5 bases between the two germline ends. CDR1 is SGHRS and CDR2 is YFSETQ in the germline V gene. DNA for the CDR3: TGCGCCAGCAGGGCGGACCAAGAGACCCAGTACTTC. It is translated as CASRADQETQYF.

The rearrangement joins TRBV27 to TRBJ2-3; no reliable D call. The CDR3 extends over 14 amino acids. The germline V gene encodes CDR1 MNHEY and CDR2 SMNVEV (reference sequence). The V and J ends lost 9 bases and 0 bases respectively, with 13 bases between them. As DNA, the CDR3 is TGTGCCAGTGCGGCACGGGTTAGCACAGATACGCAGTATTTT. Translating gives CASAARVSTDTQYF.

This clone was seen only once. The chain carries TRBV12-3 or TRBV12-4 and TRBJ2-7; 7 nucleotides line up with TRBD2. CDR3 length: 13 residues. J was trimmed by 4 bases and V by 2 bases; bases with no gene match: 2. This CDR3 is CASSLTGGYEQYF. For the CDR3, the DNA is TGTGCCAGCAGTTTAACCGGGGGGTACGAGCAGTACTTC.

The chain carries TRBV14 and TRBJ2-1, with D possibly TRBD1 on 6 matching bases. This CDR3 is 18 amino acids long. V lost 1 base to trimming and J lost 7 bases, with 23 bases between them. The germline V gene encodes CDR1 SGHDN and CDR2 FVKESK. CDR3 DNA: TGTGCCAGCAGCCAAGTTAATTATAGGACTCTGGGGGCGAATGAGCAGTTCTTC. Protein product: CASSQVNYRTLGANEQFF.

This rearrangement joins TRBV5-1 to TRBJ2-7; 8 bases line up with TRBD1. J lost 6 bases, V lost 0 bases, and 5 bases had no gene match. Germline-derived CDR1 and CDR2 are SGHRS and YFSETQ. The CDR3 has 14 residues. CDR3 sequence: CASSLAQGAGEQYF. The CDR3 DNA reads TGCGCCAGCAGCTTGGCTCAGGGGGCTGGCGAGCAGTACTTC.

The chain uses TRBV7-3 and TRBJ2-1; 9 bases map to TRBD1. Germline V gene data show CDR1 as SGHTA and CDR2 as FQGTGA. V lost 7 bases and J lost 7; bases outside the gene matches: 8. The CDR3 spans 14 residues. CDR3 residues: CASNLGQGRNEQFF. The CDR3 coding sequence is TGTGCCAGCAATCTTGGACAGGGGAGGAATGAGCAGTTCTTC. The full variable domain, with the rest looked up from reference TRBV7-3 and TRBJ2-1, is GAGVSQTPSNKVTEKGKYVELRCDPISGHTALYWYRQSLGQGPEFLIYFQGTGAADDSGLPNDRFFAVRPEGSVSTLKIQRTERGDSAVYLCASNLGQGRNEQFFGPGTRLTVL.

This chain connects TRBV4-1 to TRBJ1-2, with TRBD1 matching 7 bases. Germline CDR1 reads MGHRA; CDR2 reads YSYEKL. Germline trimming cut 0 bases from V and 6 bases from J; bases unmatched to any gene: 4. The CDR3 extends over 14 amino acids. For the CDR3, the DNA is TGCGCCAGCAGCCAAGAAAACAGGGGAGATGGCTACACCTTC. Its protein product is CASSQENRGDGYTF.

This chain uses TRBV5-4 with TRBJ1-1, with D perhaps TRBD1 (6 bases). Germline V gene data show CDR1 as SGHNT and CDR2 as YYREEE (reference sequence). CDR3 length: 15 residues. V was shortened by 4 bases and J by 4 bases, with 17 bases between the two germline ends. The CDR3 nucleotides are TGTGCCAGCAGCGTAGGGGGGGCAGGGTCCACTGAAGCTTTCTTT. It is translated as CASSVGGAGSTEAFF. Complete variable domain (other parts from reference TRBV5-4 and TRBJ1-1): ETGVTQSPTHLIKTRGQQVTLRCSSQSGHNTVSWYQQALGQGPQFIFQYYREEENGRGNFPPRFSGLQFPNYSSELNVNALELDDSALYLCASSVGGAGSTEAFFGQGTRLTVV.

The chain joins TRBV5-1 to TRBJ2-7, with 12 nucleotides matching TRBD2. CDR1 is SGHRS, CDR2 YFSETQ, per germline. The CDR3 sequence is 17 residues long. The trim removed 4 bases at V and 4 bases at J, leaving 12 bases unmatched. The CDR3: CASSPTNRLAGEYEQYF. In DNA form, the CDR3 reads TGCGCCAGCAGCCCAACGAACAGACTAGCGGGGGAATACGAGCAGTACTTC.

This chain uses TRBV23-1 with TRBJ2-5; possible D gene TRBD1, 6 bases. TRBV23-1 is filed as an ORF, its function uncertain. CDR3 length equals 14 residues. The CDR3 loop is CAELRGNGQETQYF. CDR3 in DNA: TGCGCTGAATTAAGGGGGAATGGCCAAGAGACCCAGTACTTC.

This clone was counted once. This chain links TRBV28 with TRBJ2-7; the match to TRBD1 covers 9 bases. This CDR3 has 14 residues. CDR1 is MDHEN and CDR2 is SYDVKM in the germline V gene. V dropped 6 bases and J dropped 3; count of bases not matched to a gene: 6. DNA for the CDR3: TGTGCCAGCAGCGGGACAGGGAGACTCTACGAGCAGTACTTC. This codes for CASSGTGRLYEQYF.

This sequence joins TRBV7-8 and TRBJ2-2; no clear D. The V gene's germline CDR1 is SGHVS and CDR2 FQNEAQ. Trimming removed 5 bases from V and 4 bases from J, with 11 bases in between. The CDR3 consists of 14 residues. The CDR3 nucleotides are TGTGCCAGCAGCCCCGGCAGGTTCACCGGGGAGCTGTTTTTT. This gives the protein CASSPGRFTGELFF.

This rearrangement joins TRBV5-1 to TRBJ2-1; 8 bases align to TRBD2. V lost 0 bases to trimming and J lost 0 bases; unmatched junction nucleotides: 8. The CDR3 is 18 amino acids. CDR1 and CDR2 from the germline V gene are SGHRS and YFSETQ. In DNA, the CDR3 is TGCGCCAGCAGCTTGGAAGCGGGAGAACTCAGCTCCTACAATGAGCAGTTCTTC. It yields the protein CASSLEAGELSSYNEQFF.

V usage is TRBV2 and J usage is TRBJ1-4; D is ambiguous. The CDR3 has 14 amino acids. The germline V gene encodes CDR1 SNHLY and CDR2 FYNNEI. V gave up 7 bases and J gave up 8 bases, with 17 bases separating them. CDR3 loop: CASILDSLGEKLFF. The CDR3 nucleotides read TGTGCCAGCATTCTGGACTCTCTCGGGGAAAAACTGTTTTTT.

The V and J genes are TRBV5-1 and TRBJ1-1; no clear D gene. There are 13 residues in the CDR3. The V gene lost 0 bases and the J gene lost 7 bases, with 10 bases spanning the gap. Looked up from germline, CDR1 is SGHRS and CDR2 is YFSETQ. The CDR3 region is CASSLVHTDEAFF. DNA of the CDR3: TGCGCCAGCAGCTTGGTCCACACAGATGAAGCTTTCTTT.

The rearrangement uses TRBV3-1 (or the pseudogene TRBV3-2) and TRBJ2-5; D may be TRBD1 (6 bases). CDR1 and CDR2 (germline): LGHDT, YNNKEL (reference sequence). This CDR3 region has 15 residues. Trimming took 4 bases from V and 5 from J, leaving 17 bases between them. DNA for the CDR3: TGTGCCAGCAGCCCCGGGTCCGGAAGGGGGGAGACCCAGTACTTC. Its translation is CASSPGSGRGETQYF.

The V gene is TRBV5-1, the J gene TRBJ1-5; 7 bases line up with TRBD1. The germline CDR1 and CDR2 sequences are SGHRS and YFSETQ. CDR3 size: 14 residues. V lost 4 bases and J lost 5; bases outside the gene matches: 6. The DNA of the CDR3 is TGCGCCAGCAGCCCACAGGGGCCCGATCAGCCCCAGCATTTT. It translates to CASSPQGPDQPQHF. Looking up the rest from reference TRBV5-1 and TRBJ1-5 gives the full variable domain: KAGVTQTPRYLIKTRGQQVTLSCSPISGHRSVSWYQQTPGQGLQFLFEYFSETQRNKGNFPGRFSGRQFSNSRSEMNVSTLELGDSALYLCASSPQGPDQPQHFGDGTRLSIL.

This clone showed up just a few times. This chain links TRBV7-2 with TRBJ1-2, with 9 positions matching TRBD1. V was clipped by 5 bases and J by 7 bases; unmatched bases: 5. CDR1 SGHTA and CDR2 FQGNSA come from the germline V gene. CDR3 size: 13 residues. The CDR3 sequence is CASSLRQGGGYTF. The CDR3 DNA reads TGTGCCAGCAGCCTCAGACAGGGGGGTGGCTACACCTTC.

The chain employs TRBV11-3 and TRBJ2-7, with 8 bases aligning to TRBD2. There are 15 residues in the CDR3. V trimming: 5 bases; J trimming: 3 bases; junction bases outside the gene matches: 9. Germline CDR1 reads SGHNT; CDR2 reads YENEEA. The CDR3 sequence: CASSPRETSGYEQYF. The CDR3 region has the DNA TGTGCCAGCAGCCCGCGGGAAACTAGCGGCTACGAGCAGTACTTC.

The CDR3 spells CASSLSDRGSYEQYF. In nucleotides, the CDR3 is TGTGCCAGCAGCTTATCTGACAGGGGCTCCTACGAGCAGTACTTC. V is TRBV11-2 and J is TRBJ2-7, with 8 bases lining up with TRBD1. The CDR3 covers 15 residues. V shed 2 bases and J 0 bases; nucleotides not matched to a gene: 3. The V gene's germline CDR1 is SGHAT and CDR2 FQNNGV.